The 17 T cell receptor beta chains given below trace back to one sample, sequenced in a study of response to subunit inactivated influenza vaccine. TCRdb re-derived calls from the RT-PCR reads in MiXCR, one entry per CDR3 protein. Of approximately 480,000 distinct CDR3 sequences in the sample, roughly 9.8% are singletons; the top ten hold approximately 12%. The source material was PBMCs from blood, sampled around seven weeks after vaccination. The receptors derive from a man aged 45-65 years who received an inactivated influenza vaccine.

The rearrangement joins TRBV7-2 to TRBJ2-2, with D unclear. The germline CDR1 and CDR2 sequences are SGHTA and FQGNSA. CDR3 length equals 14 residues. V was clipped by 8 bases and J by 1 base, with 11 bases between them. CDR3 nucleotide sequence: TGTGCCAGCCGCCCCCAGCAGAACACCGGGGAGCTGTTTTTT. Amino acid sequence: CASRPQQNTGELFF.

The chain is built from TRBV25-1 and TRBJ2-7; the match to TRBD2 covers 7 bases. CDR3 length: 13 residues. Unmatched junction bases numbered 11, after V lost 10 bases and J lost 5 bases. The V gene's germline CDR1 is MGHDK and CDR2 SYGVNS. The CDR3 sequence: CATAPGTTHEQYF. CDR3 bases: TGTGCCACTGCTCCCGGGACTACCCACGAGCAGTACTTC.

A single count supports this clonotype. V usage is TRBV28 and J usage is TRBJ2-6, with D possibly called TRBD1 or TRBD2 (5 bases each). Germline V lookup: CDR1 MDHEN, CDR2 SYDVKM. Trimming stripped 1 base from V and 4 bases from J, with 11 bases between. The CDR3 totals 16 residues. The CDR3: CASSLSGGSGANVLTF. CDR3 DNA sequence: TGTGCCAGCAGTTTATCTGGGGGATCGGGGGCCAACGTCCTGACTTTC. Drawing the rest from reference TRBV28 and TRBJ2-6, the complete variable domain is DVKVTQSSRYLVKRTGEKVFLECVQDMDHENMFWYRQDPGLGLRLIYFSYDVKMKEKGDIPEGYSVSREKKERFSLILESASTNQTSMYLCASSLSGGSGANVLTFGAGSRLTVL.

The sample holds many counts of this clonotype. The chain links TRBV12-3 or TRBV12-4 to TRBJ1-2; D is perhaps TRBD1 (5 bases). V lost 10 bases and J 5 bases, leaving 20 bases between the germline ends. This CDR3 spans 14 amino acids. The CDR3 sequence: CATLGHSDRYGYTF. The CDR3 coding sequence is TGTGCCACCTTAGGACACTCGGACCGGTATGGCTACACCTTC.

J is TRBJ2-5 and V is TRBV5-5; tentative D call: TRBD1 (5 bases). This CDR3 has 15 amino acids. Germline CDR1 SGHKS, CDR2 YYEKEE (reference sequence). V was trimmed by 5 bases and J by 3 bases, leaving 17 bases between them. CDR3 in DNA: TGTGCCAGCAGTGTGCTCGACAGAGACGAAGAGACCCAGTACTTC. This codes for CASSVLDRDEETQYF.

This clonotype was observed a handful of times. The V call is TRBV4-1, the J call TRBJ1-5, with no clear D. This CDR3 contains 15 residues. V shed 4 bases and J shed 2 bases, with 12 bases lying between them. Germline CDR1 is MGHRA and CDR2 is YSYEKL. The DNA of the CDR3 is TGCGCCAGCAGCCCAACCGTTCATGGCAATCAGCCCCAGCATTTT. This encodes CASSPTVHGNQPQHF.

There are a few counts of this clonotype. V usage is TRBV29-1 and J usage is TRBJ1-1, with 7 nucleotides matching TRBD1. This CDR3 has 13 residues. V was pared by 6 bases and J by 5 bases, with 9 bases of the junction left unmatched. Germline loops: CDR1 SQVTM, CDR2 ANQGSEA. In nucleotides, the CDR3 is TGCAGCGTCGAGGACAGGTCGGGAACTGAAGCTTTCTTT. Translation gives CSVEDRSGTEAFF.

This clonotype was observed many times. CDR3 sequence (DNA): TGTGCCATCAGTGAGTCCACAGGGGCGAGATCACCCCTCCACTTT. This translates into CAISESTGARSPLHF. The chain carries TRBV10-3 and TRBJ1-6, with 7 bases lining up with TRBD1. This CDR3 has 15 residues. Germline CDR1 is ENHRY and CDR2 is SYGVKD. With 0 bases clipped from V and 10 bases from J, the junction kept 6 bases outside the gene matches.

The table lists this clonotype with a few counts. The chain combines TRBV29-1 with TRBJ2-2, with 13 nucleotides matching TRBD2. In germline, CDR1 is SQVTM, CDR2 ANQGSEA. V lost 7 bases to trimming and J lost 8 bases; unmatched junction nucleotides: 16. This CDR3 has 17 amino acids. In DNA, the CDR3 is TGCAGCGCGGCGGTTACTAGCGGGAGGGCCCGGGATGGGGAGCTGTTTTTT. Residues: CSAAVTSGRARDGELFF.

This chain connects TRBV14 to TRBJ2-1, with 13 bases identical to TRBD2. Germline V gene lookup returns CDR1 SGHDN and CDR2 FVKESK. The V gene end was trimmed by 5 bases and the J gene end by 8 bases; junction bases not matched to a gene: 3. The CDR3 extends over 14 amino acids. CDR3 loop: CASSWTSGSYEQFF. In DNA form, the CDR3 reads TGTGCCAGCAGCTGGACTAGCGGGAGTTATGAGCAGTTCTTC.

In this sample, this clonotype turned up many times. This sequence joins TRBV30 and TRBJ2-7, with D unclear. V dropped 4 bases and J dropped 3 bases, with 7 bases sitting between them. The CDR3 sequence is 11 residues long. Germline lookup yields CDR1 GTSNPN and CDR2 SVGIG (reference sequence). For the CDR3, the DNA is TGTGCCTGGAACCTAGACTACGAGCAGTACTTC. Translating it yields CAWNLDYEQYF.

This clonotype was counted ten times or more. This rearrangement joins TRBV5-1 to TRBJ2-1, with 14 bases lining up with TRBD2. J lost 8 bases, V lost 3 bases, and 19 bases had no gene match. The V gene's germline CDR1 is SGHRS and CDR2 YFSETQ. The CDR3 loop spans 20 amino acids. The CDR3 region is CASSSRLAGGLGTFIHEQFF. CDR3 DNA: TGCGCCAGCAGCTCCAGACTAGCGGGGGGGCTTGGTACATTTATCCATGAGCAGTTCTTC.

This rearrangement joins TRBV11-2 to TRBJ2-1; 9 positions agree with TRBD2. The V and J ends lost 3 bases and 10 bases, in that order; junction bases with no gene match: 7. The germline V gene has CDR1 SGHAT and CDR2 FQNNGV. The CDR3 spans 14 residues. DNA for the CDR3: TGTGCCAGCAGCTTGGGCGGGGGGGCGTTGGAGCAGTTCTTC. Protein sequence: CASSLGGGALEQFF.

V is TRBV12-3 or TRBV12-4 and J is TRBJ2-7; TRBD2 agrees at 9 bases. The V gene end was trimmed by 5 bases and the J gene end by 6 bases; junction bases not matched to a gene: 8. The CDR3 has 14 residues. CDR3 nucleotide sequence: TGTGCCAGCAGTCCACTAGCGGGTCTTGTCGAGCAGTACTTC. Its translation: CASSPLAGLVEQYF.

This clonotype turned up a few times. The V call is TRBV5-4, the J call TRBJ2-5, with TRBD1 as a possible D gene (6 bases). The CDR3 is made up of 13 amino acids. The germline gives CDR1 SGHNT, CDR2 YYREEE (reference sequence). DNA of the CDR3: TGTGCTAGTAGATTTAAGGGGGTGGAGACCCAGTACTTC. Residues: CASRFKGVETQYF.

V gene TRBV28 combines with J gene TRBJ2-1; 7 nucleotides agree with TRBD2. CDR1 is MDHEN, CDR2 SYDVKM, per germline. V shed 3 bases, J shed 7 bases, and the junction held 9 bases outside the gene matches. The CDR3 consists of 15 residues. This CDR3 reads CASSLAGVPTNEQFF. DNA of the CDR3: TGTGCCAGCAGTTTGGCGGGAGTTCCGACGAATGAGCAGTTCTTC. The entire variable domain, with the rest obtained from reference TRBV28 and TRBJ2-1, is as follows: DVKVTQSSRYLVKRTGEKVFLECVQDMDHENMFWYRQDPGLGLRLIYFSYDVKMKEKGDIPEGYSVSREKKERFSLILESASTNQTSMYLCASSLAGVPTNEQFFGPGTRLTVL.

Ten or more counts support this clonotype. V and J are TRBV7-2 and TRBJ1-1, with a tentative D call TRBD1 (5 bases). The CDR3 contains 14 residues. V was shortened by 3 bases and J by 3 bases, with 11 bases between the two germline ends. CDR1 is SGHTA and CDR2 is FQGNSA in the germline V gene. The CDR3, as DNA: TGTGCCAGCAGCTTTCTGCAGGGAGACACTGAAGCTTTCTTT. This encodes CASSFLQGDTEAFF.